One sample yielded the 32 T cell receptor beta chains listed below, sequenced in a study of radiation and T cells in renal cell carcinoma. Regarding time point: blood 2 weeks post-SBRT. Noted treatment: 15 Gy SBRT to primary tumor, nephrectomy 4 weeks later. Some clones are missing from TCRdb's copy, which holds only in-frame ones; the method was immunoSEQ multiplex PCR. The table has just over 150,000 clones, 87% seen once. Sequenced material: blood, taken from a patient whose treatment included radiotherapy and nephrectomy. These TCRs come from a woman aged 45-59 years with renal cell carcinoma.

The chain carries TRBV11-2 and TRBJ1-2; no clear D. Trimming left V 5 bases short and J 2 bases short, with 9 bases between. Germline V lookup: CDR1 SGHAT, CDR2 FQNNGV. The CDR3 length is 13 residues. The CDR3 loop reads CASSPSPNYGYTF. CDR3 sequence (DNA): TGTGCCAGCAGCCCTTCCCCGAACTATGGCTACACCTTC.

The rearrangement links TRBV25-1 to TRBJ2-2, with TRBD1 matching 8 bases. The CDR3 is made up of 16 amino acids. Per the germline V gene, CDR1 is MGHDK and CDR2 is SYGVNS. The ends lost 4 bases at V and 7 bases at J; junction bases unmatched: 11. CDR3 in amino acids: CASSVGGAGGGGELFF. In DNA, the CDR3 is TGTGCCAGCAGTGTCGGTGGGGCAGGGGGCGGCGGGGAGCTGTTTTTT.

The CDR3 loop is CASSSGATQYF. CDR3 DNA sequence: TGTGCCAGCAGTTCAGGGGCGACCCAGTACTTC. This chain links TRBV6-6 with TRBJ2-5; TRBD1 is a possible D gene (6 bases). The length of the CDR3 is 11 residues. Trimming stripped 4 bases from V and 7 bases from J, with 7 bases between. Germline V lookup: CDR1 MNHNY, CDR2 SVGAGI (reference sequence).

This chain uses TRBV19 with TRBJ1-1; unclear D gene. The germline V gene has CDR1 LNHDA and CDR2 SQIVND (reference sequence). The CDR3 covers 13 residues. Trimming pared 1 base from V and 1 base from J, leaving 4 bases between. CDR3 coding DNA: TGTGCCAGTAGTATAGTGGAGAACACTGAAGCTTTCTTT. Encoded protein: CASSIVENTEAFF.

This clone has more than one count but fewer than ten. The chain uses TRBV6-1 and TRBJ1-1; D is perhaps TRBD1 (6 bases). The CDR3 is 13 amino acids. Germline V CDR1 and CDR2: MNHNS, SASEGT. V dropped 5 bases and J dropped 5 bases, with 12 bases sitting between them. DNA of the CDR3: TGTGCCAGCAGTCAGGGGATGCGGACTGAAGCTTTCTTT. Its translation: CASSQGMRTEAFF.

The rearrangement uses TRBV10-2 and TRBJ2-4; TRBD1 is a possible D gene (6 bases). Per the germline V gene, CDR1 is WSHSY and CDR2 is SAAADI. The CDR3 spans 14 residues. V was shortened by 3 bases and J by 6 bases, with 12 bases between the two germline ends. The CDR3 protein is CASSEQGAGNIQYF. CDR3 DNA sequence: TGCGCCAGCAGTGAACAGGGTGCGGGAAACATTCAGTACTTC.

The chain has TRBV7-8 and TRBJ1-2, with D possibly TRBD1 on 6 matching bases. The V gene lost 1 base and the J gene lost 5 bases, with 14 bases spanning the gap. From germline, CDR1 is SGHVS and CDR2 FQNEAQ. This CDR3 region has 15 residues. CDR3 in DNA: TGTGCCAGCAGCTTAGTCACGGGGGCCGGGTATGGCTACACCTTC. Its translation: CASSLVTGAGYGYTF.

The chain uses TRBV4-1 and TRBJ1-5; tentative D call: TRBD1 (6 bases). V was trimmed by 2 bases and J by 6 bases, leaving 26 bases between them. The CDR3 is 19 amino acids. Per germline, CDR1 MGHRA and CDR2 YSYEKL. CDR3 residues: CASSQPPGGRGLRSQPQHF. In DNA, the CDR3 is TGCGCCAGCAGCCAACCCCCTGGCGGGCGGGGGCTAAGGAGTCAGCCCCAGCATTTT.

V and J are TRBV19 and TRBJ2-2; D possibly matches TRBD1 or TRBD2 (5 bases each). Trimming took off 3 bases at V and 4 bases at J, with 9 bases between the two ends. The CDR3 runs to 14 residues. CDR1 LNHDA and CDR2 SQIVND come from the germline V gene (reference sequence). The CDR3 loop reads CASSIGASTGELFF. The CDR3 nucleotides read TGTGCCAGTAGTATCGGGGCCAGCACCGGGGAGCTGTTTTTT.

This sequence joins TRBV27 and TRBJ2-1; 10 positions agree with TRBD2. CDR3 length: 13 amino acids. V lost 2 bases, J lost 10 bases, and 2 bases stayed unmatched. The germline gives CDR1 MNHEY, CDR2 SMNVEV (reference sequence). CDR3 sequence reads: CASSLQAGGEQFF. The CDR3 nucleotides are TGTGCCAGCAGTTTACAAGCGGGGGGGGAGCAGTTCTTC.

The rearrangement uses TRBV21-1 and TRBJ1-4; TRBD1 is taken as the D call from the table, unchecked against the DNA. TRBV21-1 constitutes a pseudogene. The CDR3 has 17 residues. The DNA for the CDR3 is TGTGCCAGTGCCCGGGACAGGGAAAGTGGAGAGGACGAAAAACTGTTTTTT. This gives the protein CASARDRESGEDEKLFF.

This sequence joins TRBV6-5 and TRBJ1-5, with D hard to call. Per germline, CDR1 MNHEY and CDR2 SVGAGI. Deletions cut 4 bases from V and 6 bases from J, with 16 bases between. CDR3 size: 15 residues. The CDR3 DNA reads TGTGCCAGCAGTTCTCGGGTGGGCTTCGGTCAGCCCCAGCATTTT. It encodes CASSSRVGFGQPQHF.

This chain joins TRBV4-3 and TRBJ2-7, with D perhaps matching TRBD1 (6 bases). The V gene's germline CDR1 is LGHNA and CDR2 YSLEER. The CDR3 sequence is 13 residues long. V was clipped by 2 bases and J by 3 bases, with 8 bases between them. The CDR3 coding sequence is TGCGCCAGCAGCCAAAACAGGGTCTACGAGCAGTACTTC. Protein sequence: CASSQNRVYEQYF.

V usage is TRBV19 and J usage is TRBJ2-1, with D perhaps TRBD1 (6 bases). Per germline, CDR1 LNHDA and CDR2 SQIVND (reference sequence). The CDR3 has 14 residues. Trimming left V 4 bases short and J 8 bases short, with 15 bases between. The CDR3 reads CASSTQGIADEQFF. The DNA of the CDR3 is TGTGCCAGTAGTACCCAGGGGATCGCGGATGAGCAGTTCTTC. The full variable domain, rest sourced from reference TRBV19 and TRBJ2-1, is DGGITQSPKYLFRKEGQNVTLSCEQNLNHDAMYWYRQDPGQGLRLIYYSQIVNDFQKGDIAEGYSVSREKKESFPLTVTSAQKNPTAFYLCASSTQGIADEQFFGPGTRLTVL.

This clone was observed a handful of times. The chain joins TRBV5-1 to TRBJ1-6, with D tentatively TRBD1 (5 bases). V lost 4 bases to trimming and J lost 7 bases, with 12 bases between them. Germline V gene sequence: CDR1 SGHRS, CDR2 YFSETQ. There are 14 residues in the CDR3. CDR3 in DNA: TGCGCCAGCAGCACCCAGGGTCAAAATTCACCCCTCCACTTT. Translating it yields CASSTQGQNSPLHF.

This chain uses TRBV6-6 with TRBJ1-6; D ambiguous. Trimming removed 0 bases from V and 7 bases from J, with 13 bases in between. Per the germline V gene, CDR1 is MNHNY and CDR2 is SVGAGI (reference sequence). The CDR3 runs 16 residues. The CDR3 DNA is TGTGCCAGCAGTTACTCGATGGACGGACCGAATTCACCCCTCCACTTT. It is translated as CASSYSMDGPNSPLHF.

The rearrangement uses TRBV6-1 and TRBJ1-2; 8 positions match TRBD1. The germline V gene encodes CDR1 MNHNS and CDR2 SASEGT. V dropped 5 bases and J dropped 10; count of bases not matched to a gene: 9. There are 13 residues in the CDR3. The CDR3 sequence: CASSMDRVSVYTF. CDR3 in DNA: TGTGCCAGCAGTATGGACAGGGTCAGCGTCTACACCTTC.

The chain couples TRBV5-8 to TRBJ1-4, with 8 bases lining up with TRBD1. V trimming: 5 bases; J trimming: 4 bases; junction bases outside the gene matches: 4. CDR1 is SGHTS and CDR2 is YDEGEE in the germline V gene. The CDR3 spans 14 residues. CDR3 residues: CASSDRGLNEKLFF. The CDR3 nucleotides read TGTGCCAGCAGTGACAGGGGCCTTAATGAAAAACTGTTTTTT.

CDR3 bases: TGTGCCAACGGGGACAGCTTGAACACTGAAGCTTTCTTT. Translated: CANGDSLNTEAFF. The chain uses TRBV6-1 and TRBJ1-1, with 7 bases matching TRBD1. V shed 10 bases and J 0 bases; nucleotides not matched to a gene: 5. Germline V gene data show CDR1 as MNHNS and CDR2 as SASEGT. This CDR3 contains 13 residues.

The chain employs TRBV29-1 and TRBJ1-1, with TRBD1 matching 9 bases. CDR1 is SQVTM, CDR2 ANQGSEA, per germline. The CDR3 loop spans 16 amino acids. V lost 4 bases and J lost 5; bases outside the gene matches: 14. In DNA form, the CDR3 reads TGCAGCGTTGTCACTTACAGGGGGCCGCGGGGGACTGAAGCTTTCTTT. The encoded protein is CSVVTYRGPRGTEAFF. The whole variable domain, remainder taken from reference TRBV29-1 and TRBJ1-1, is SAVISQKPSRDICQRGTSLTIQCQVDSQVTMMFWYRQQPGQSLTLIATANQGSEATYESGFVIDKFPISRPNLTFSTLTVSNMSPEDSSIYLCSVVTYRGPRGTEAFFGQGTRLTVV.

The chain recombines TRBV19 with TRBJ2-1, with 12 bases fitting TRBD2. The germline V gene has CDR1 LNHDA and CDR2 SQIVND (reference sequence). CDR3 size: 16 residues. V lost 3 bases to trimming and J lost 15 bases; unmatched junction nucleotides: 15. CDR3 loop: CASSIDLAGGLRSPFF. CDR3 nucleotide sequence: TGTGCCAGTAGTATTGACCTAGCGGGGGGGCTTCGGTCTCCGTTCTTC.

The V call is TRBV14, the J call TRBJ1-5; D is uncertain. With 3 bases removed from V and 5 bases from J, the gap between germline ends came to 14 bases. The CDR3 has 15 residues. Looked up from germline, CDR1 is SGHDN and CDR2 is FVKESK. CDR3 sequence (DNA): TGTGCCAGCAGCCACCGTAGGACCTCAGATCAGCCCCAGCATTTT. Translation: CASSHRRTSDQPQHF.

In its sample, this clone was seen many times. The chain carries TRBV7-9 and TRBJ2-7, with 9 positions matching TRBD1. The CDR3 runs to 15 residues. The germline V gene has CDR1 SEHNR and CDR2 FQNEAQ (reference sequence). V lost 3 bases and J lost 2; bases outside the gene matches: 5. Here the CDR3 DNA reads TGTGCCAGCAGCTTGTTGACAGGGGGGACCTACGAGCAGTACTTC. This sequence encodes CASSLLTGGTYEQYF. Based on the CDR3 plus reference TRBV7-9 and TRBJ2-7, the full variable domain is DTGVSQNPRHKITKRGQNVTFRCDPISEHNRLYWYRQTLGQGPEFLTYFQNEAQLEKSRLLSDRFSAERPKGSFSTLEIQRTEQGDSAMYLCASSLLTGGTYEQYFGPGTRLTVT.

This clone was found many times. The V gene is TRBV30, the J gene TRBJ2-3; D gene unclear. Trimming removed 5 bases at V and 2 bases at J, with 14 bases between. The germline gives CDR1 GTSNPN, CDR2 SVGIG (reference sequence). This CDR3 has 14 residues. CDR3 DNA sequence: TGTGCCTGGCAACGGAGTATCCTCACAGATACGCAGTATTTT. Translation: CAWQRSILTDTQYF. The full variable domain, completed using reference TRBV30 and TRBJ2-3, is SQTIHQWPATLVQPVGSPLSLECTVEGTSNPNLYWYRQAAGRGLQLLFYSVGIGQISSEVPQNLSASRPQDRQFILSSKKLLLSDSGFYLCAWQRSILTDTQYFGPGTRLTVL.

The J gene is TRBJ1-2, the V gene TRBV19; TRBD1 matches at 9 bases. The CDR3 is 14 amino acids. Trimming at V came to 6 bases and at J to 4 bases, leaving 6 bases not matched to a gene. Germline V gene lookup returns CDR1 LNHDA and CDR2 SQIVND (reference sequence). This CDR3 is CASRKDRGAYGYTF. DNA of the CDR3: TGTGCCAGTAGGAAGGACAGGGGCGCCTATGGCTACACCTTC.

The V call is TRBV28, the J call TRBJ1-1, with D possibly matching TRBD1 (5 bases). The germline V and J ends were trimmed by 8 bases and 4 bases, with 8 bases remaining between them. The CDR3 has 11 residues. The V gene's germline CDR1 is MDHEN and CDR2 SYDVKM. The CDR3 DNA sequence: TGTGCCAGCGGGGCGGGCACTGAAGCTTTCTTT. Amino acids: CASGAGTEAFF.

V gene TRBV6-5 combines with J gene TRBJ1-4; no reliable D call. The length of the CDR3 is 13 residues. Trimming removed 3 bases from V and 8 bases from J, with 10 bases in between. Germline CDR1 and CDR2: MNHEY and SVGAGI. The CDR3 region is CASSYRGREKLFF. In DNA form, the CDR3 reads TGTGCCAGCAGTTATCGGGGTCGGGAAAAACTGTTTTTT.

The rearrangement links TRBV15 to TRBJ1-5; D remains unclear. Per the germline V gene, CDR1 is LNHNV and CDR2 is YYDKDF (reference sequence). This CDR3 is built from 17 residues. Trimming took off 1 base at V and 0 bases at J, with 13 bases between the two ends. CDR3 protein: CATSRGLPFGSNQPQHF. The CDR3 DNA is TGTGCCACCAGCAGAGGACTCCCCTTCGGTAGCAATCAGCCCCAGCATTTT.

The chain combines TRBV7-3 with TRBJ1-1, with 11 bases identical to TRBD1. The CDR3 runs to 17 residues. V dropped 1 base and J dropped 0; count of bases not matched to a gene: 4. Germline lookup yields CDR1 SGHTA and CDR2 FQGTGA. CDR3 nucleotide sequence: TGTGCCAGCAGCTTAATGGGACAGGGGGGCGTGAACACTGAAGCTTTCTTT. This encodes CASSLMGQGGVNTEAFF. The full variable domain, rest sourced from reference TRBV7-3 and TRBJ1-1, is GAGVSQTPSNKVTEKGKYVELRCDPISGHTALYWYRQSLGQGPEFLIYFQGTGAADDSGLPNDRFFAVRPEGSVSTLKIQRTERGDSAVYLCASSLMGQGGVNTEAFFGQGTRLTVV.

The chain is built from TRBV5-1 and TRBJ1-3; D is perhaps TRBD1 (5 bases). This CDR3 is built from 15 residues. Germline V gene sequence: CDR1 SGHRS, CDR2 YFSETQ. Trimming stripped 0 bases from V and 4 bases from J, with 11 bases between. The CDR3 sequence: CASSLGRATGNTIYF. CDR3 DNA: TGCGCCAGCAGCTTGGGCAGGGCGACAGGAAACACCATATATTTT.

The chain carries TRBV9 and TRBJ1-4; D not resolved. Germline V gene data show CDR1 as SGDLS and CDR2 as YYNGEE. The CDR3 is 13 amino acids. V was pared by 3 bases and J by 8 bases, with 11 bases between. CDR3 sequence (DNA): TGTGCCAGCAGCGGGGGTCCCCTGGAAAAACTGTTTTTT. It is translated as CASSGGPLEKLFF.

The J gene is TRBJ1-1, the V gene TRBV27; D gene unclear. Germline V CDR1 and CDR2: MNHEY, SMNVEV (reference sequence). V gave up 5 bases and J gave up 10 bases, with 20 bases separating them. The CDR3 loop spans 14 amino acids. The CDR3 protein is CASSKQGGRSVAFF. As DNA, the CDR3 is TGTGCCAGCAGTAAGCAAGGTGGACGGTCGGTAGCTTTCTTT.